One and the same sample provided the 8 T cell receptor beta chains below, sequenced in a study of long-term antiretroviral therapy in people with HIV. This was the immunoSEQ v3.0 assay at survey level. Sequenced by immunoSEQ multiplex PCR; TCRdb stores in-frame clones only, minus some. The repertoire holds some 35,000 clones, with 65% to 75% as singletons. The starting material was unsorted PBMCs, obtained 3 years after starting antiretroviral therapy. The receptors were sampled from a man between 45 and 60 years old with HIV.

This clone was observed once. The J gene is TRBJ2-5, the V gene TRBV5-4; TRBD2 matches at 8 bases. Trimming took 2 bases from V and 1 from J; bases not matched to a gene: 1. The germline V gene encodes CDR1 SGHNT and CDR2 YYREEE (reference sequence). The CDR3 has 14 residues. The CDR3: CASSLLAAQETQYF. DNA for the CDR3: TGTGCCAGCAGCTTACTAGCGGCCCAAGAGACCCAGTACTTC.

CDR3 sequence reads: CATSRDRGSSQETQYF. CDR3 nucleotide sequence: TGTGCCACCAGCAGAGATCGAGGGTCCTCACAAGAGACCCAGTACTTC. V gene TRBV15 combines with J gene TRBJ2-5; possible D gene TRBD2, 5 bases. Germline V gene data show CDR1 as LNHNV and CDR2 as YYDKDF (reference sequence). The length of the CDR3 is 16 residues. V lost 0 bases, J lost 2 bases, and 13 bases lay in between.

This chain links TRBV4-3 with TRBJ2-7, with D hard to call. This CDR3 is 13 amino acids long. In germline, CDR1 is LGHNA, CDR2 YSLEER. The V and J ends lost 0 bases and 4 bases respectively, with 7 bases between them. This CDR3 is CASSQDVGYEQYF. The CDR3 nucleotides are TGCGCCAGCAGCCAAGACGTGGGGTACGAGCAGTACTTC.

The chain combines TRBV5-3 with TRBJ2-1; the match to TRBD1 covers 10 bases. TRBV5-3 qualifies as an ORF whose function is uncertain. V gave up 3 bases and J gave up 2 bases; unmatched junction bases: 17. The CDR3 runs to 20 residues. This CDR3 reads CARSSHGGTGVSSPYNEQFF. The CDR3 region has the DNA TGTGCCAGAAGCTCTCACGGGGGGACAGGGGTTTCTTCTCCCTACAATGAGCAGTTCTTC.

The chain couples TRBV6-6 to TRBJ1-1; D unresolved. CDR1 and CDR2 from the germline V gene are MNHNY and SVGAGI (reference sequence). Trimming removed 0 bases at V and 1 base at J, with 6 bases between. This CDR3 has 14 residues. The CDR3 region is CASSYSTENTEAFF. The DNA of the CDR3 is TGTGCCAGCAGTTACTCGACCGAGAACACTGAAGCTTTCTTT.

The J gene is TRBJ2-7, the V gene TRBV28, with D tentatively TRBD2 (5 bases). The CDR3 is 14 residues long. The V gene lost 2 bases and the J gene lost 7 bases, with 15 bases spanning the gap. Germline loops: CDR1 MDHEN, CDR2 SYDVKM. CDR3 region: CASSLDPATGEQYF. In DNA, the CDR3 is TGTGCCAGCAGTTTAGACCCAGCCACGGGGGAGCAGTACTTC. The complete variable domain, with remaining parts taken from reference TRBV28 and TRBJ2-7, reads DVKVTQSSRYLVKRTGEKVFLECVQDMDHENMFWYRQDPGLGLRLIYFSYDVKMKEKGDIPEGYSVSREKKERFSLILESASTNQTSMYLCASSLDPATGEQYFGPGTRLTVT.

J is TRBJ2-7 and V is TRBV27; D might be TRBD2 (6 bases). Germline assignment: CDR1 MNHEY and CDR2 SMNVEV (reference sequence). Trimming pared 8 bases from V and 4 bases from J, leaving 21 bases between. The CDR3 contains 15 residues. CDR3 sequence reads: CASSPGLATPYEQYF. The CDR3 nucleotides read TGTGCCAGCTCCCCAGGGCTAGCGACCCCATACGAGCAGTACTTC.

The chain is built from TRBV5-4 and TRBJ1-3; D possibly corresponds to TRBD1 (5 bases). V was trimmed by 2 bases and J by 2 bases, leaving 5 bases between them. The CDR3 is made up of 13 amino acids. Germline assignment: CDR1 SGHNT and CDR2 YYREEE (reference sequence). The CDR3 nucleotides are TGTGCCAGCAGCTTCAGGGCTGGAAACACCATATATTTT. It encodes CASSFRAGNTIYF. The variable domain in full, completed from reference TRBV5-4 and TRBJ1-3, reads ETGVTQSPTHLIKTRGQQVTLRCSSQSGHNTVSWYQQALGQGPQFIFQYYREEENGRGNFPPRFSGLQFPNYSSELNVNALELDDSALYLCASSFRAGNTIYFGEGSWLTVV.